The 29 T cell receptor beta chains listed next were all sequenced from one sample in a study of identifying expanded T cells in peripheral blood. Libraries were prepared by immunoSEQ multiplex PCR; TCRdb keeps only in-frame clonotypes and omits some of them. This table holds fewer than 60,000 clones, roughly 82% found once. Sequenced input: blood. These receptors were obtained from a person between 18 and 75 years old in good health.

This clone has just one count. The chain is built from TRBV5-8 and TRBJ2-2; 7 positions agree with TRBD1. J lost 4 bases, V lost 4 bases, and 13 bases had no gene match. Germline V CDR1 and CDR2: SGHTS, YDEGEE. The CDR3 runs to 17 residues. CDR3 coding DNA: TGTGCCAGCAGCCCGACCCGGGACAGTCAAGGCACCGGGGAGCTGTTTTTT. Amino acid sequence: CASSPTRDSQGTGELFF.

The chain couples TRBV5-1 to TRBJ1-1, with D uncertain. There are 15 residues in the CDR3. CDR1 is SGHRS, CDR2 YFSETQ, per germline. V lost 0 bases, J lost 0 bases, and 9 bases lay in between. The CDR3 DNA sequence: TGCGCCAGCAGCTTGGGCCACGAACTGAACACTGAAGCTTTCTTT. It is translated as CASSLGHELNTEAFF.

V and J are TRBV5-1 and TRBJ1-2, with D perhaps TRBD1 (6 bases). CDR1 SGHRS and CDR2 YFSETQ come from the germline V gene. Trimming took off 0 bases at V and 2 bases at J, with 14 bases between the two ends. CDR3 length: 16 residues. The CDR3 DNA follows: TGCGCCAGCAGCTTGGCCGTGAGGGGGGTAAACTATGGCTACACCTTC. Protein sequence: CASSLAVRGVNYGYTF.

This clone is a singleton in its sample. The chain has TRBV7-8 and TRBJ2-4, with 10 bases fitting TRBD1. This CDR3 has 17 residues. J was trimmed by 7 bases and V by 4 bases; bases with no gene match: 13. Germline V gene sequence: CDR1 SGHVS, CDR2 FQNEAQ. This chain's CDR3 is CASSYTGTTGGANIQYF. The CDR3 DNA reads TGTGCCAGCAGCTATACAGGAACGACAGGGGGCGCGAACATTCAGTACTTC.

The rearrangement joins TRBV18 to TRBJ1-3; D unresolved. CDR1 is KGHSH, CDR2 LQKENI, per germline. V was clipped by 6 bases and J by 0 bases, with 12 bases between them. The CDR3 has 15 residues. In DNA form, the CDR3 reads TGTGCCAGCTCCCAAGGGTTGGACTCTGGAAACACCATATATTTT. It yields the protein CASSQGLDSGNTIYF.

The chain uses TRBV19 and TRBJ1-5; D uncertain. The CDR3 contains 18 residues. The V gene lost 6 bases and the J gene lost 4 bases, with 25 bases spanning the gap. Germline-derived CDR1 and CDR2 are LNHDA and SQIVND (reference sequence). The CDR3 DNA reads TGTGCCAGTAGGGCCTATTCTGGTGCCACCACCCTTAATCAGCCCCAGCATTTT. The encoded protein is CASRAYSGATTLNQPQHF.

The chain is built from TRBV6-1 and TRBJ1-1; TRBD1 is a possible D gene (5 bases). This CDR3 is 11 amino acids long. The germline V and J ends were trimmed by 4 bases and 5 bases, with 5 bases remaining between them. The germline V gene encodes CDR1 MNHNS and CDR2 SASEGT. The DNA for the CDR3 is TGTGCCAGCAGTGGGGGGACTGAAGCTTTCTTT. Translating it yields CASSGGTEAFF.

This sequence joins TRBV29-1 and TRBJ1-2; D perhaps matches TRBD1 (5 bases). Germline V gene sequence: CDR1 SQVTM, CDR2 ANQGSEA. The CDR3 runs 14 residues. V shed 6 bases and J shed 6 bases, with 20 bases lying between them. CDR3 region: CSVAMGPSLDGYTF. As DNA, the CDR3 is TGCAGCGTCGCTATGGGACCGTCCTTGGATGGCTACACCTTC.

The chain carries TRBV16 and TRBJ1-3, with 8 bases matching TRBD1. V trimming: 4 bases; J trimming: 3 bases; junction bases outside the gene matches: 8. This CDR3 contains 16 residues. Germline V gene lookup returns CDR1 KGHSY and CDR2 FQNENV. CDR3 nucleotides: TGTGCCAGCAGCCCCCGCCCAGGGGGCGGTGGAAACACCATATATTTT. Protein product: CASSPRPGGGGNTIYF.

This clone was observed once. This chain connects TRBV2 to TRBJ1-4; no clear D. In germline, CDR1 is SNHLY, CDR2 FYNNEI. Trimming took off 5 bases at V and 6 bases at J, with 10 bases between the two ends. The CDR3 is made up of 13 amino acids. CDR3 nucleotide sequence: TGTGCCAGCAGTAATTATATAGATGAAAAACTGTTTTTT. It is translated as CASSNYIDEKLFF.

This clone occurred a few times. The gene calls are TRBV19 and TRBJ1-5; 10 bases match TRBD1. The CDR3 consists of 16 residues. V lost 6 bases to trimming and J lost 6 bases; unmatched junction nucleotides: 11. The V gene's germline CDR1 is LNHDA and CDR2 SQIVND (reference sequence). CDR3 in amino acids: CASRKGDRGEGQPQHF. In nucleotides, the CDR3 is TGTGCCAGTAGAAAGGGGGACAGGGGAGAAGGTCAGCCCCAGCATTTT.

The V gene is TRBV6-1, the J gene TRBJ2-3, with 8 positions matching TRBD2. In germline, CDR1 is MNHNS, CDR2 SASEGT. Germline trimming cut 8 bases from V and 9 bases from J; bases unmatched to any gene: 13. This CDR3 contains 14 residues. CDR3 residues: CASERKNGGDTQYF. CDR3 coding DNA: TGTGCCAGCGAGCGGAAGAACGGGGGGGACACGCAGTATTTT.

The chain links TRBV6-1 to TRBJ2-2; weak D call: TRBD2 (5 bases). Deletions cut 2 bases from V and 5 bases from J, with 12 bases between. This CDR3 has 15 amino acids. Germline V CDR1 and CDR2: MNHNS, SASEGT. The CDR3 coding sequence is TGTGCCAGCAGTGAAAGTCTAGCTGAAACCGGGGAGCTGTTTTTT. It encodes CASSESLAETGELFF.

This sequence joins TRBV30 and TRBJ2-3; D call uncertain. The V end lost 0 bases, the J end lost 3 bases, and 16 bases lay between the germline ends. The CDR3 loop spans 16 amino acids. CDR1 and CDR2 (germline): GTSNPN, SVGIG (reference sequence). This CDR3 reads CAWSVRTTEVTDTQYF. Here the CDR3 DNA reads TGTGCCTGGAGTGTACGGACGACCGAGGTAACAGATACGCAGTATTTT.

This CDR3 is CASSPPSGGTGEQFF. The CDR3 DNA reads TGCGCCAGCAGCCCCCCTAGCGGGGGGACCGGTGAGCAGTTCTTC. The chain has TRBV5-1 and TRBJ2-1; 11 positions agree with TRBD2. The germline V gene encodes CDR1 SGHRS and CDR2 YFSETQ. This CDR3 has 15 residues. With V trimmed by 4 bases and J by 9 bases, 9 bases remained unmatched. Based on the CDR3 plus reference TRBV5-1 and TRBJ2-1, the full variable domain is KAGVTQTPRYLIKTRGQQVTLSCSPISGHRSVSWYQQTPGQGLQFLFEYFSETQRNKGNFPGRFSGRQFSNSRSEMNVSTLELGDSALYLCASSPPSGGTGEQFFGPGTRLTVL.

This clone was detected only once. The chain has TRBV9 and TRBJ2-1, with D possibly TRBD2 on 6 matching bases. The V end lost 4 bases, the J end lost 4 bases, and 15 bases lay between the germline ends. This CDR3 has 15 residues. From germline, CDR1 is SGDLS and CDR2 YYNGEE. The CDR3 coding sequence is TGTGCCAGCAGCCGGGCTAGCGCCGGATACAATGAGCAGTTCTTC. Protein: CASSRASAGYNEQFF. The variable domain in full, completed from reference TRBV9 and TRBJ2-1, reads DSGVTQTPKHLITATGQRVTLRCSPRSGDLSVYWYQQSLDQGLQFLIQYYNGEERAKGNILERFSAQQFPDLHSELNLSSLELGDSALYFCASSRASAGYNEQFFGPGTRLTVL.

The chain is built from TRBV5-6 and TRBJ1-6, with a weak D call TRBD1 (6 bases). Per germline, CDR1 SGHDT and CDR2 YYEEEE. Trimming removed 0 bases from V and 7 bases from J, with 11 bases in between. The CDR3 is 15 residues long. The CDR3 reads CASSLETGTNSPLHF. The CDR3 nucleotides are TGTGCCAGCAGCTTGGAGACAGGCACAAATTCACCCCTCCACTTT.

As regards this clone: The junction differs from germline at one of its ends, possibly a read error. The chain carries TRBV6-5 and TRBJ2-1, with D possibly being TRBD1 or TRBD2 (5 bases each). The CDR3 contains 14 residues. Looked up from germline, CDR1 is MNHEY and CDR2 is SVGAGI. CDR3 in DNA: TGTGCCAGCAGTAACTCCGGGACCGACAATGAGCAGTTCTTC. It is translated as CASSNSGTDNEQFF.

The chain has TRBV6-5 and TRBJ1-6; unclear D gene. CDR3 length equals 13 residues. Trimming took 4 bases from V and 5 from J, leaving 6 bases between them. Germline CDR1 MNHEY, CDR2 SVGAGI. The CDR3 loop is CASSFRNNSPLHF. DNA of the CDR3: TGTGCCAGCAGTTTTAGAAATAATTCACCCCTCCACTTT.

V and J are TRBV2 and TRBJ1-1, with D unresolved. This CDR3 has 14 amino acids. Per germline, CDR1 SNHLY and CDR2 FYNNEI. Deletions cut 4 bases from V and 1 base from J, with 10 bases between. Here the CDR3 reads CASSGLIKNTEAFF. DNA for the CDR3: TGTGCCAGCAGTGGACTGATCAAGAACACTGAAGCTTTCTTT.

The V gene is TRBV7-2, the J gene TRBJ2-5; 9 positions match TRBD2. This CDR3 has 15 residues. The V gene end was trimmed by 5 bases and the J gene end by 5 bases; junction bases not matched to a gene: 9. Germline V CDR1 and CDR2: SGHTA, FQGNSA. The CDR3 nucleotides are TGTGCCAGCAGCCAGGGAGCGGGAGGTAGGGAGACCCAGTACTTC. Amino acids: CASSQGAGGRETQYF.

The chain is built from TRBV6-1 and TRBJ1-2; D unclear. Per germline, CDR1 MNHNS and CDR2 SASEGT. The CDR3 consists of 14 residues. Trimming removed 7 bases from V and 8 bases from J, with 20 bases in between. CDR3 in DNA: TGTGCCAGCAATAGTTGGGATAGGGAATTCGGCTACACCTTC. It translates to CASNSWDREFGYTF.

The genes are TRBV2 and TRBJ1-1, with TRBD1 matching 9 bases. The CDR3 extends over 13 amino acids. With 8 bases clipped from V and 4 bases from J, the junction kept 5 bases outside the gene matches. Germline CDR1 is SNHLY and CDR2 is FYNNEI. The CDR3 DNA sequence: TGTGCCAGCCTAGGACAGGGGAGCACTGAAGCTTTCTTT. Encoded protein: CASLGQGSTEAFF.

This chain links TRBV4-1 with TRBJ2-1; D is uncertain. The ends were cut back, 0 bases at V and 5 bases at J, with 8 bases in the middle. The CDR3 sequence is 14 residues long. Germline CDR1 MGHRA, CDR2 YSYEKL. The CDR3 is CASSQDSPHNEQFF. The CDR3 region has the DNA TGCGCCAGCAGCCAAGATAGTCCGCACAATGAGCAGTTCTTC.

The chain employs TRBV7-2 and TRBJ2-2; no firm D call. The germline CDR1 and CDR2 sequences are SGHTA and FQGNSA. The CDR3 sequence is 14 residues long. Trimming took off 8 bases at V and 5 bases at J, with 15 bases between the two ends. The CDR3 bases are TGTGCCAGCTCCCCGGAGCCTCGGACCGGGGAGCTGTTTTTT. Protein: CASSPEPRTGELFF.

This clone was observed a few times. The chain links TRBV6-1 to TRBJ1-6; TRBD1 aligns across 8 bases. Germline CDR1 and CDR2: MNHNS and SASEGT. The trim removed 5 bases at V and 9 bases at J, leaving 0 bases unmatched. The CDR3 is 12 amino acids. The CDR3 loop is CASSTGGSPLHF. CDR3 in DNA: TGTGCCAGCAGTACAGGGGGTTCACCCCTCCACTTT.

This sequence joins TRBV5-1 and TRBJ2-3; tentative D call: TRBD2 (5 bases). CDR1 SGHRS and CDR2 YFSETQ come from the germline V gene. There are 15 residues in the CDR3. Trimming stripped 0 bases from V and 2 bases from J, with 10 bases between. The CDR3 reads CASSLGGGPTDTQYF. DNA of the CDR3: TGCGCCAGCAGCTTGGGTGGAGGACCCACAGATACGCAGTATTTT.

This chain connects TRBV5-1 to TRBJ1-4, with D tentatively TRBD1 (6 bases). Germline-derived CDR1 and CDR2 are SGHRS and YFSETQ. V was trimmed by 4 bases and J by 3 bases, leaving 13 bases between them. This CDR3 has 15 residues. The CDR3 protein is CASSQSRGANEKLFF. The CDR3 DNA sequence: TGCGCCAGCAGCCAGTCCAGGGGAGCTAATGAAAAACTGTTTTTT.

This clone was picked up a small number of times. The chain employs TRBV21-1 and TRBJ2-2; the table calls TRBD2, which could not be checked here. TRBV21-1 is flagged as a pseudogene. This CDR3 has 19 amino acids. The CDR3 bases are TGTGCCAGCAGCAAGGGGGCGCGGACTAGCGGGAGGGACACCGGGGAGCTGTTTTTT. This encodes CASSKGARTSGRDTGELFF.